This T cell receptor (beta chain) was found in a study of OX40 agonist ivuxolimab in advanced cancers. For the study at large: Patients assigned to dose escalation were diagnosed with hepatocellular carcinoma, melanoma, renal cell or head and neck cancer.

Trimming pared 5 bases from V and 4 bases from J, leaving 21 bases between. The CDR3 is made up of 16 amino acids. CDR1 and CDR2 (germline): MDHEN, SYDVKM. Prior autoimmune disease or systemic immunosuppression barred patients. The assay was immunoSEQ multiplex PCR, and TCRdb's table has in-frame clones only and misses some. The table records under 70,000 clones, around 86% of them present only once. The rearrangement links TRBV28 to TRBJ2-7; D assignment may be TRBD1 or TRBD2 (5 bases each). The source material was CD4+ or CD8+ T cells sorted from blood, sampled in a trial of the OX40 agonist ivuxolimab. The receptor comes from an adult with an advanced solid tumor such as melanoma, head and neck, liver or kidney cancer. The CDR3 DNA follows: TGTGCCAGCAGTCTCCCCAGGGACCCACAGGCATACGAGCAGTACTTC. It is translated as CASSLPRDPQAYEQYF.